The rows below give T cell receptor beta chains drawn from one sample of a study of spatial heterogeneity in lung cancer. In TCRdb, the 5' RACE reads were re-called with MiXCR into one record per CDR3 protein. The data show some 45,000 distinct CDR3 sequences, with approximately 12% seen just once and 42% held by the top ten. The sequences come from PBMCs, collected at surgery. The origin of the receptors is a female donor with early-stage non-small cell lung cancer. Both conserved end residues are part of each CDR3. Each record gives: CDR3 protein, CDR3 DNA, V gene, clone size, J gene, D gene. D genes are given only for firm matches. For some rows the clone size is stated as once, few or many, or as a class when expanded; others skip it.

CDR3: CASSPLQGLNTEAFF
DNA: TGCGCCAGCAGCCCTTTACAGGGCCTGAACACTGAAGCTTTCTTT
V: TRBV5-1
size: NA
J: TRBJ1-1
D: NA

CDR3: CASSMEPAAADTQYF
DNA: TGCGCCAGCAGCATGGAACCGGCGGCGGCGGATACGCAGTATTTT
V: TRBV5-1
size: NA
J: TRBJ2-3
D: NA

CDR3: CASSSGLEAGELFF
DNA: TGTGCCAGCAGCTCGGGACTAGAAGCCGGGGAGCTGTTTTTT
V: TRBV7-9
size: few
J: TRBJ2-2
D: TRBD2

CDR3: CASGIEQGRSQPQHF
DNA: TGTGCCAGCGGGATCGAACAGGGTAGGAGTCAGCCCCAGCATTTT
V: TRBV28
size: many
J: TRBJ1-5
D: NA

CDR3: CASSLRGSGVYNEQFF
DNA: TGTGCCAGCAGTTTGCGGGGCAGCGGGGTTTACAATGAGCAGTTCTTC
V: TRBV6-5
size: many
J: TRBJ2-1
D: TRBD2

CDR3: CASSYLRGKVEAFF
DNA: TGTGCCAGCAGCTATCTTAGAGGGAAAGTCGAAGCTTTCTTT
V: TRBV7-8
size: few
J: TRBJ1-1
D: NA

CDR3: CAWSSAGGTEAFF
DNA: TGTGCCTGGAGCTCCGCGGGTGGCACTGAAGCTTTCTTT
V: TRBV30
size: many
J: TRBJ1-1
D: NA

CDR3: CASSFGQGRDTEAFF
DNA: TGTGCCAGCAGCTTCGGACAGGGGCGGGACACTGAAGCTTTCTTT
V: TRBV5-4
size: few
J: TRBJ1-1
D: TRBD1

CDR3: CASSVGGTDTEAFF
DNA: TGTGCCAGCAGCGTCGGAGGGACGGACACTGAAGCTTTCTTT
V: TRBV9
size: NA
J: TRBJ1-1
D: NA

CDR3: CASSTPPRLSPYNEQFF
DNA: TGTGCCAGCAGCACTCCCCCCCGCCTAAGTCCTTACAATGAGCAGTTCTTC
V: TRBV21-1
size: many
J: TRBJ2-1
D: NA

CDR3: CASSSAGRNTGELFF
DNA: TGTGCCAGCAGTTCGGCGGGGCGAAACACCGGGGAGCTGTTTTTT
V: TRBV28
size: few
J: TRBJ2-2
D: NA

CDR3: CASSQFRQGYTDTQYF
DNA: TGTGCCAGCAGCCAATTCCGACAGGGGTACACAGATACGCAGTATTTT
V: TRBV16
size: many
J: TRBJ2-3
D: TRBD1

CDR3: CASSRGLINPPQHF
DNA: TGCGCCAGCAGTCGGGGGCTCATTAATCCGCCCCAGCATTTT
V: TRBV23-1
size: once
J: TRBJ1-5
D: NA

CDR3: CASSPTPTYNSPLHF
DNA: TGTGCCAGCAGCCCAACACCGACTTATAATTCACCCCTCCACTTT
V: TRBV7-2
size: few
J: TRBJ1-6
D: NA

CDR3: CSVGYRGDTGELFF
DNA: TGCAGCGTTGGTTATAGGGGAGACACCGGGGAGCTGTTTTTT
V: TRBV29-1
size: few
J: TRBJ2-2
D: NA

CDR3: CASSLVGGPSDTQYF
DNA: TGTGCCAGCAGCTTAGTGGGGGGGCCTTCAGATACGCAGTATTTT
V: TRBV7-9
size: few
J: TRBJ2-3
D: NA

CDR3: CASSRGDLSSYNSPLHF
DNA: TGTGCCAGCAGCCGCGGAGATTTGAGCTCCTATAATTCACCCCTCCACTTT
V: TRBV12-3/TRBV12-4
size: few
J: TRBJ1-6
D: NA

CDR3: CAWSEGGNIQYF
DNA: TGTGCCTGGAGCGAAGGGGGAAACATTCAGTACTTC
V: TRBV30
size: few
J: TRBJ2-4
D: NA

CDR3: CASSLRPDGGEQYF
DNA: TGCGCCAGCAGCTTGCGTCCCGACGGAGGAGAGCAGTACTTC
V: TRBV5-1
size: NA
J: TRBJ2-7
D: NA

CDR3: CASSNREWGYEQYF
DNA: TGTGCCAGCAGTAATCGAGAGTGGGGCTACGAGCAGTACTTC
V: TRBV3-1
size: NA
J: TRBJ2-7
D: NA

CDR3: CATRGFRNSPLHF
DNA: TGTGCCACTAGGGGGTTTCGGAATTCACCCCTCCACTTT
V: TRBV28
size: many
J: TRBJ1-6
D: NA

CDR3: CASSALAGAEAFF
DNA: TGTGCCAGCAGCGCCCTGGCGGGTGCTGAAGCTTTCTTT
V: TRBV7-2
size: few
J: TRBJ1-1
D: NA

CDR3: CASSQEELRITDTQYF
DNA: TGTGCCAGCAGCCAAGAAGAATTGCGCATCACAGATACGCAGTATTTT
V: TRBV3-1
size: NA
J: TRBJ2-3
D: NA

CDR3: CASTPPGHLTEAFF
DNA: TGTGCCAGCACCCCCCCGGGTCACCTAACTGAAGCTTTCTTT
V: TRBV6-2/TRBV6-3
size: many
J: TRBJ1-1
D: NA

CDR3: CASNRQGLMREKLFF
DNA: TGTGCCAGCAACCGACAGGGTCTCATGCGCGAAAAACTGTTTTTT
V: TRBV6-2/TRBV6-3
size: NA
J: TRBJ1-4
D: TRBD1

CDR3: CASSWDKNYEQYF
DNA: TGTGCCAGCTCGTGGGACAAAAACTACGAGCAGTACTTC
V: TRBV6-1
size: many
J: TRBJ2-7
D: NA

CDR3: CASSRGEQYF
DNA: TGTGCCAGCAGTAGAGGCGAGCAGTACTTC
V: TRBV6-1
size: NA
J: TRBJ2-7
D: NA

CDR3: CSAQSGNYGYTF
DNA: TGCAGTGCCCAGAGTGGAAACTATGGCTACACCTTC
V: TRBV20-1
size: few
J: TRBJ1-2
D: NA

CDR3: CASSGPVGGGPQHF
DNA: TGTGCCAGCAGTGGGCCGGTAGGAGGGGGGCCCCAGCATTTT
V: TRBV6-1
size: NA
J: TRBJ1-5
D: NA

CDR3: CASSWTGQGGYEQYF
DNA: TGTGCCAGCAGTTGGACGGGACAGGGGGGCTACGAGCAGTACTTC
V: TRBV12-3/TRBV12-4
size: many
J: TRBJ2-7
D: TRBD1

CDR3: CATSDPGLAGGDTQYF
DNA: TGTGCCACCAGTGATCCGGGACTAGCGGGGGGAGATACGCAGTATTTT
V: TRBV24-1
size: few
J: TRBJ2-3
D: TRBD2

CDR3: CASTQLRNSPLHF
DNA: TGTGCCAGCACCCAGCTTCGTAATTCACCCCTCCACTTT
V: TRBV6-2/TRBV6-3
size: few
J: TRBJ1-6
D: NA

CDR3: CSARATSGGNYEQYF
DNA: TGCAGTGCTAGAGCGACTAGCGGGGGGAACTACGAGCAGTACTTC
V: TRBV20-1
size: few
J: TRBJ2-7
D: TRBD2

CDR3: CASSSGQGDEQYF
DNA: TGTGCCAGCAGCAGTGGGCAGGGGGACGAGCAGTACTTC
V: TRBV11-2
size: few
J: TRBJ2-7
D: TRBD1

CDR3: CSARSEDSLWEKLFF
DNA: TGCAGTGCTAGATCCGAGGACAGCTTGTGGGAAAAACTGTTTTTT
V: TRBV20-1
size: NA
J: TRBJ1-4
D: NA

CDR3: CASSAWDSSTYEQYF
DNA: TGTGCCAGCAGCGCGTGGGACAGTAGTACCTACGAGCAGTACTTC
V: TRBV7-2
size: few
J: TRBJ2-7
D: TRBD1

CDR3: CSARPSREQYF
DNA: TGCTCCGCTCGGCCCTCACGGGAGCAGTACTTC
V: TRBV29-1
size: few
J: TRBJ2-7
D: NA

CDR3: CASSLASGGASPNEQFF
DNA: TGTGCCAGCAGCTTGGCCAGCGGGGGGGCCTCCCCCAATGAGCAGTTCTTC
V: TRBV7-8
size: many
J: TRBJ2-1
D: TRBD2

CDR3: CASSIVDEDNEQFF
DNA: TGTGCCAGTAGTATAGTCGACGAGGACAATGAGCAGTTCTTC
V: TRBV19
size: NA
J: TRBJ2-1
D: NA

CDR3: CASSSAGAITDTQYF
DNA: TGTGCCAGCAGTTCGGCGGGGGCCATCACAGATACGCAGTATTTT
V: TRBV28
size: NA
J: TRBJ2-3
D: NA

CDR3: CASSLVGASTEAFF
DNA: TGTGCCAGCAGCTTGGTCGGGGCCAGCACTGAAGCTTTCTTT
V: TRBV5-4
size: many
J: TRBJ1-1
D: NA

CDR3: CASSYGSRTDTQYF
DNA: TGTGCCAGCAGTTACGGTTCACGCACAGATACGCAGTATTTT
V: TRBV6-2/TRBV6-3
size: NA
J: TRBJ2-3
D: NA

CDR3: CASSSAITSYDEQYF
DNA: TGTGCCAGCAGCTCCGCTATTACCTCCTACGACGAGCAGTACTTC
V: TRBV5-6
size: NA
J: TRBJ2-7
D: NA

CDR3: CASSLGSGRAYEQYF
DNA: TGTGCCAGCAGCCTCGGTTCGGGTCGAGCCTACGAGCAGTACTTC
V: TRBV11-2
size: NA
J: TRBJ2-7
D: NA

CDR3: CSARTVGGHYNEQFF
DNA: TGCAGTGCTAGGACCGTAGGGGGACATTACAATGAGCAGTTCTTC
V: TRBV20-1
size: many
J: TRBJ2-1
D: NA

CDR3: CASSSQTGKQETQYF
DNA: TGTGCCAGCAGCTCGCAGACAGGGAAACAAGAGACCCAGTACTTC
V: TRBV7-2
size: NA
J: TRBJ2-5
D: TRBD1

CDR3: CASTQGGRGNEKLFF
DNA: TGTGCCAGCACCCAGGGAGGCAGGGGGAACGAAAAACTGTTTTTT
V: TRBV12-3/TRBV12-4
size: many
J: TRBJ1-4
D: TRBD1